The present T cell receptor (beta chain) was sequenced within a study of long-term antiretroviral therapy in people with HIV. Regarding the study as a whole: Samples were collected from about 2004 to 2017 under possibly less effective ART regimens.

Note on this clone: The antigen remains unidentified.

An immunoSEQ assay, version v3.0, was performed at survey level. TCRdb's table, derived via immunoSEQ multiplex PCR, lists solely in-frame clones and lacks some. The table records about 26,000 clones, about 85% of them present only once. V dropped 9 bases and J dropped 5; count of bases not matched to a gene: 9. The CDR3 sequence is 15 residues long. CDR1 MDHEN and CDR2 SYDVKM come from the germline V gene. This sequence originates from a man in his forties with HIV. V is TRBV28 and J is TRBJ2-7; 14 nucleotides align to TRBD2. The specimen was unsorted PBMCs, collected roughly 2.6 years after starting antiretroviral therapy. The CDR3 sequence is CASGLAGGLRNEQYF. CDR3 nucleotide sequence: TGTGCCAGTGGACTAGCGGGAGGCCTCCGGAACGAGCAGTACTTC.